These 20 T cell receptor beta chains were all obtained from the same sample, sequenced in a study of T cell repertoires in cytomegalovirus infection. MiXCR, run by TCRdb on the reads, gives a single entry per CDR3 protein. The sample has over 250,000 distinct CDR3 sequences, 20% to 25% seen once. Antigens for these TCRs are unknown. The input for sequencing was cultured PBMCs, taken from culture after CMV antigen stimulation. All receptors come from a human donor in good health (CMV status not recorded). Some clones in this sample may be carry-over from other donors' samples.

This clonotype was seen repeatedly, ten times or more. The V gene is TRBV7-8, the J gene TRBJ2-1; D not certain. V lost 3 bases and J lost 8, with 5 bases in between. The CDR3 totals 11 residues. Germline V gene data show CDR1 as SGHVS and CDR2 as FQNEAQ. The CDR3 here is CASSLFDEQFF. Here the CDR3 DNA reads TGTGCCAGCAGCTTGTTTGATGAGCAGTTCTTC.

This clonotype has just a few counts. This chain uses TRBV27 with TRBJ1-1, with D maybe TRBD1 (6 bases). CDR3 length: 14 amino acids. Trimming shortened V by 7 bases and J by 2 bases, and 14 bases separated the two germline ends. Germline V lookup: CDR1 MNHEY, CDR2 SMNVEV (reference sequence). The CDR3 region has the DNA TGTGCCAGCACCAAGGGGGGATTTAACACTGAAGCTTTCTTT. As protein: CASTKGGFNTEAFF.

In this sample, this clonotype turned up many times. The chain recombines TRBV7-2 with TRBJ2-3, with 7 bases matching TRBD2. The germline V gene has CDR1 SGHTA and CDR2 FQGNSA. The CDR3 is 16 amino acids. V lost 2 bases and J lost 3; bases outside the gene matches: 8. The CDR3 here is CASSLLRGSWTDTQYF. DNA of the CDR3: TGTGCCAGCAGCTTATTGCGCGGGAGTTGGACAGATACGCAGTATTTT.

This clonotype has a count of ten or more. The rearrangement uses TRBV20-1 and TRBJ2-5, with a weak D call TRBD2 (6 bases). Germline V gene lookup returns CDR1 DFQATT and CDR2 SNEGSKA (reference sequence). Trimming took off 4 bases at V and 5 bases at J, with 8 bases between the two ends. The CDR3 runs 11 residues. The CDR3 sequence: CSATAGETQYF. The CDR3 nucleotides are TGCAGTGCTACGGCGGGGGAGACCCAGTACTTC.

This clonotype has ten or more counts. CDR3 amino acids: CASSLDEGQVHQPQHF. The CDR3 DNA reads TGTGCCAGCAGCTTAGATGAGGGGCAGGTGCATCAGCCCCAGCATTTT. The chain joins TRBV7-8 to TRBJ1-5; D possibly corresponds to TRBD1 (5 bases). The CDR3 is 16 residues long. CDR1 and CDR2 (germline): SGHVS, FQNEAQ. Trimming pared 1 base from V and 5 bases from J, leaving 15 bases between.

This clonotype was seen at least ten times. The V and J genes are TRBV7-3 and TRBJ2-1; 7 nucleotides match TRBD1. The ends lost 3 bases at V and 6 bases at J; junction bases unmatched: 8. Germline V gene sequence: CDR1 SGHTA, CDR2 FQGTGA. CDR3 length: 15 residues. CDR3 region: CASSFEQGLGNEQFF. The CDR3 region has the DNA TGTGCCAGCAGCTTTGAACAGGGGTTGGGCAATGAGCAGTTCTTC.

A word on this clonotype: No conserved phenylalanine or tryptophan is present at the end of the CDR3, so a read error is the likely explanation. The V call is TRBV7-2, the J call TRBJ1-2; D possibly corresponds to TRBD1 (6 bases). Trimming took off 1 base at V and 8 bases at J, with 20 bases between the two ends. Germline V gene data show CDR1 as SGHTA and CDR2 as FQGNSA. CDR3 size: 16 residues. CDR3 nucleotides: TGTGCCAGCAGCTTAGGGGGTCACAGGGAAGTAGGCGGCTACACCTGC. Translation: CASSLGGHREVGGYTC.

The J gene is TRBJ2-7, the V gene TRBV20-1, with 14 bases fitting TRBD2. The CDR3 is 18 residues long. The ends lost 3 bases at V and 2 bases at J; junction bases unmatched: 12. Germline loops: CDR1 DFQATT, CDR2 SNEGSKA (reference sequence). CDR3 bases: TGCAGTGCTAGCCTGGGACTAGCGGGAGAGCGATATGCCTACGAGCAGTACTTC. As protein: CSASLGLAGERYAYEQYF.

This clonotype was counted many times. The gene calls are TRBV11-3 and TRBJ1-3; D unclear. This CDR3 is built from 13 residues. CDR1 SGHNT and CDR2 YENEEA come from the germline V gene. With 0 bases removed from V and 5 bases from J, the gap between germline ends came to 5 bases. The chain's CDR3 is CASSLDPRNTIYF. CDR3 DNA sequence: TGTGCCAGCAGCTTAGACCCAAGAAACACCATATATTTT.

This rearrangement joins TRBV20-1 to TRBJ2-7, with TRBD2 as a possible D gene (5 bases). The CDR3 is made up of 13 amino acids. Trimming shortened V by 6 bases and J by 0 bases, and 12 bases separated the two germline ends. The germline V gene encodes CDR1 DFQATT and CDR2 SNEGSKA (reference sequence). DNA for the CDR3: TGCAGTGCAGCCCCTGGGAGCTCCTACGAGCAGTACTTC. This encodes CSAAPGSSYEQYF.

The chain couples TRBV20-1 to TRBJ2-1; maybe TRBD1 (8 bases). The CDR3 sequence is 13 residues long. Germline CDR1 and CDR2: DFQATT and SNEGSKA (reference sequence). V lost 5 bases and J 7 bases, leaving 15 bases between the germline ends. CDR3 protein: CSALSQGGNEQFF. DNA of the CDR3: TGCAGTGCTCTATCACAGGGGGGGAATGAGCAGTTCTTC.

This clonotype occurred many times. The chain has TRBV7-6 and TRBJ2-1; TRBD2 matches 11 bases. Per the germline V gene, CDR1 is SGHVS and CDR2 is FNYEAQ. Unmatched junction bases numbered 3, after V lost 0 bases and J lost 8 bases. This CDR3 contains 15 residues. In DNA, the CDR3 is TGTGCCAGCAGCTTAGCTAGCGGGAGGGCCGATGAGCAGTTCTTC. It encodes CASSLASGRADEQFF.

The V and J genes are TRBV4-2 and TRBJ2-2; D is undetermined. Germline loops: CDR1 LGHNA, CDR2 YNFKEQ. This CDR3 spans 15 amino acids. V was trimmed by 4 bases and J by 6 bases, leaving 15 bases between them. Here the CDR3 DNA reads TGTGCCAGCAGCCCGGAGAGCCTAATCTCCGGGGAGCTGTTTTTT. It specifies CASSPESLISGELFF.

The chain uses TRBV7-9 and TRBJ2-7; perhaps TRBD1 as D (6 bases). This CDR3 is built from 14 residues. The V gene's germline CDR1 is SEHNR and CDR2 FQNEAQ (reference sequence). V gave up 3 bases and J gave up 4 bases, with 13 bases separating them. DNA for the CDR3: TGTGCCAGCAGCTTCCTTCTCCAGGGGTACGAGCAGTACTTC. It translates to CASSFLLQGYEQYF.

This clonotype occurred a few times. V and J are TRBV9 and TRBJ2-3; TRBD1 matches 9 bases. Germline trimming cut 7 bases from V and 2 bases from J; bases unmatched to any gene: 8. This CDR3 is built from 15 residues. Germline CDR1 is SGDLS and CDR2 is YYNGEE. CDR3 sequence: CASGGQGTVTDTQYF. The CDR3 DNA reads as TGTGCCAGCGGTGGACAGGGGACCGTCACAGATACGCAGTATTTT.

This chain joins TRBV23-1 and TRBJ1-5; D is ambiguous. TRBV23-1 is sorted into the ORF group, with uncertain function. V was shortened by 2 bases and J by 4 bases, with 18 bases between the two germline ends. The CDR3 totals 17 residues. In DNA, the CDR3 is TGCGCCAGCAGTCAAATTTCGAAAGGGTACCCGAATCAGCCCCAGCATTTT. This gives the protein CASSQISKGYPNQPQHF.

This clonotype showed up just a few times. This rearrangement joins TRBV7-9 to TRBJ2-1; 10 positions match TRBD2. The germline gives CDR1 SEHNR, CDR2 FQNEAQ (reference sequence). V gave up 1 base and J gave up 5 bases; unmatched junction bases: 8. The CDR3 has 17 amino acids. The DNA of the CDR3 is TGTGCCAGCAGCTTAGTGCGTGGACTAGCGGTTAACAATGAGCAGTTCTTC. It encodes CASSLVRGLAVNNEQFF.

This clonotype came up a few times. V and J are TRBV7-6 and TRBJ2-1, with 11 bases aligning to TRBD2. The CDR3 loop spans 15 amino acids. Germline CDR1 and CDR2: SGHVS and FNYEAQ. V lost 2 bases, J lost 8 bases, and 5 bases stayed unmatched. The CDR3 DNA is TGTGCCAGCAGCTTACGACTAGCGGGAATCGATGAGCAGTTCTTC. Protein product: CASSLRLAGIDEQFF. The full variable domain, with the rest looked up from reference TRBV7-6 and TRBJ2-1, is GAGVSQSPRYKVTKRGQDVALRCDPISGHVSLYWYRQALGQGPEFLTYFNYEAQQDKSGLPNDRFSAERPEGSISTLTIQRTEQRDSAMYRCASSLRLAGIDEQFFGPGTRLTVL.

J is TRBJ1-5 and V is TRBV7-8; D call uncertain. The V gene lost 1 base and the J gene lost 2 bases, with 9 bases spanning the gap. CDR3 size: 15 residues. Germline assignment: CDR1 SGHVS and CDR2 FQNEAQ. The CDR3 loop is CASSLDRLGNQPQHF. DNA for the CDR3: TGTGCCAGCAGCTTAGATCGGTTGGGCAATCAGCCCCAGCATTTT.

This clonotype was seen repeatedly, ten times or more. The chain joins TRBV7-2 to TRBJ1-2; D not certain. Germline V gene sequence: CDR1 SGHTA, CDR2 FQGNSA. This CDR3 is built from 16 residues. Trimming took 1 base from V and 6 from J, leaving 18 bases between them. CDR3 nucleotide sequence: TGTGCCAGCAGCTTAGATTTTAGTCAGTGGAGCGATGGCTACACCTTC. Its protein product is CASSLDFSQWSDGYTF.